The sample holds a few counts of the clone carrying this T cell receptor beta chain. Authors' analysis steps: Cell counts per sample came from amplifying reference gene primers. The protocol was immunoSEQ multiplex PCR, while the TCRdb copy is restricted to in-frame clones and leaves out a portion. That table is the source of V, J and clone size, and D and trimming were worked out from the DNA. The repertoire has fewer than 250,000 clones, about 85% of them found once; the top ten carry around 0.89%. This entry is derived from a study of blood T cell repertoires in COVID-19. Whole-study context: There were acute and convalescent COVID-19 samples, and they came from the United States, Italy and Spain. Nucleic acid was either cDNA or gDNA, and it came from T cells, B-cell-depleted T cells, or PBMCs.

V was pared by 4 bases and J by 2 bases, with 9 bases between. The CDR3 contains 13 residues. Germline-derived CDR1 and CDR2 are SGHNT and YYREEE (reference sequence). The sequence was collected from a man in his forties or fifties with acute or convalescent COVID-19. Input material: peripheral blood. This rearrangement joins TRBV5-4 to TRBJ1-2, with D possibly TRBD1 on 5 matching bases. CDR3 protein: CASSPDRNYGYTF. The CDR3 DNA follows: TGTGCCAGCAGCCCCGACAGAAACTATGGCTACACCTTC.